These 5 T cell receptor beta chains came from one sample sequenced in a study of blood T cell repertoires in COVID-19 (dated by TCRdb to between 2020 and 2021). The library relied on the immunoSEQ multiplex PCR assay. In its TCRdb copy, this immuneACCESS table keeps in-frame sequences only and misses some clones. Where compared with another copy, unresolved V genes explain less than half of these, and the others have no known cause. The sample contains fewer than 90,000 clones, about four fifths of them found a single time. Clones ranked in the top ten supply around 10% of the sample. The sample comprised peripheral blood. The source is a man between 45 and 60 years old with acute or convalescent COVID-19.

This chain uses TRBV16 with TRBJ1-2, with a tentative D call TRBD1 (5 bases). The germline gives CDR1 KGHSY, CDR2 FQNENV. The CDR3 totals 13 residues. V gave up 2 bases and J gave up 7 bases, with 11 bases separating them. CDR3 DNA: TGTGCCAGCAGCCAACGGGGGGAGTTTGGCTACACCTTC. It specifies CASSQRGEFGYTF.

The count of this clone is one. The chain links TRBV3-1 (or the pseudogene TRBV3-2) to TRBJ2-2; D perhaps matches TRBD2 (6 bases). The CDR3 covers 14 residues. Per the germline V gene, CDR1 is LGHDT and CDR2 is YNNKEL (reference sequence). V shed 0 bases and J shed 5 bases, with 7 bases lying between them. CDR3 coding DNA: TGTGCCAGCAGCCAAGAGGGGAGGACCGGGGAGCTGTTTTTT. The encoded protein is CASSQEGRTGELFF.

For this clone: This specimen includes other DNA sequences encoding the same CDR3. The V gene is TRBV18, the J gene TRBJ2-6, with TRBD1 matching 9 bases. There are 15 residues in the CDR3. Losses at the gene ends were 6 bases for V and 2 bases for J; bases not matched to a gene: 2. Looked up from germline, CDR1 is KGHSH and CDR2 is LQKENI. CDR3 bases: TGTGCCAGCTCCCGACAGGGGGCTGGGGCCAACGTCCTGACTTTC. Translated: CASSRQGAGANVLTF. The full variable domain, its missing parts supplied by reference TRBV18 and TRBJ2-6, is NAGVMQNPRHLVRRRGQEARLRCSPMKGHSHVYWYRQLPEEGLKFMVYLQKENIIDESGMPKERFSAEFPKEGPSILRIQQVVRGDSAAYFCASSRQGAGANVLTFGAGSRLTVL.

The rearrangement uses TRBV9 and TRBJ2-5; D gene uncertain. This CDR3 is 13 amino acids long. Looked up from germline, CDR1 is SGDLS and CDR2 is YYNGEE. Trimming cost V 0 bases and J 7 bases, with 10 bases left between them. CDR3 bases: TGTGCCAGCAGCGTAGGTAGCTCCGGGACCCAGTACTTC. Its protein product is CASSVGSSGTQYF.

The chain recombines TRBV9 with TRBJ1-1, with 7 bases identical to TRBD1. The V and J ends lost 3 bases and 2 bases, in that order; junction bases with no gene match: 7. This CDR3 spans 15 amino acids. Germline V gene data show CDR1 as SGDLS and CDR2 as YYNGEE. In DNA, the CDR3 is TGTGCCAGCAGCGCCTGGGACAGCTTAAACACTGAAGCTTTCTTT. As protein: CASSAWDSLNTEAFF.